The clone carrying this TCR beta chain was counted only a few times. These data originate in a study of blood T cells in healthy people across ages. Trimming took 4 bases from V and 0 from J; bases not matched to a gene: 3. The length of the CDR3 is 15 residues. Using a J-beta primer mix together with a sample-barcoded 5' primer, a second PCR was run for about 6 to 12 cycles. TCRdb re-analysed the 5' RACE reads in MiXCR, keeping a single row per CDR3 protein. The table includes over 1,500,000 distinct CDR3 sequences, 30% to 40% detected once. The chain is built from TRBV12-3 or TRBV12-4 and TRBJ2-1; 7 bases are shared with TRBD2. This receptor was obtained from a human donor in good health. The sample taken for sequencing was blood. CDR3 coding DNA: TGTGCCAGCAGTTCGACTAGCTTCTCCTACAATGAGCAGTTCTTC. Amino acids: CASSSTSFSYNEQFF.